The sequence of this T cell receptor (beta chain) was determined in a study of T cells after yellow fever vaccination. About the research overall: Preparing low-cell-number fractions relied on SMART-Seq v4 Ultra Low Input. Overall study findings and caveats: A small proportion of clonotypes was detected in both the CD4 and CD8 compartments. By day 5 rather than day 15, the secondary response had peaked, though it was weaker.

It was through 5'RACE template switching that TCR cDNA was made, with a universal primer site and UMIs added. TCRdb independently ran MiXCR on the 5' RACE reads; one entry per CDR3 protein. Among 65,000 to 70,000 distinct CDR3 sequences listed, 5.5% to 7.5% were seen once. V gave up 11 bases and J gave up 2 bases; unmatched junction bases: 6. The CDR3 runs to 16 residues. Germline V gene data show CDR1 as SNHLY and CDR2 as FYNNEI. This clonotype has a count of ten or more. Antigen unknown. The chain uses TRBV2 and TRBJ2-1, with 16 bases matching TRBD2. The sequence was collected from a man between 18 and 29 years old who received the YFV17D yellow fever vaccine. Sequenced here: CD4+ T cells sorted from PBMCs, sampled around 16 days after the first yellow fever vaccination. CDR3 loop: CAGGLAGGWTYNEQFF. The CDR3 DNA reads TGTGCCGGGGGACTAGCGGGGGGGTGGACCTACAATGAGCAGTTCTTC.